This TCR beta chain derives from a study of regulatory T cells in long-lasting Graves disease. This clonotype was observed a handful of times. Its antigen remains unknown. Arm-PCR with iRepertoire HTBI primers amplified the CDR3 regions for these TCR beta libraries. MiXCR was run by TCRdb on the multiplex PCR reads, yielding one entry per CDR3 protein. Seen here are some 330,000 distinct CDR3 sequences, around 23% observed once, and the top ten hold 25% to 35%. Time point noted: persistent/refractory GD, antithyroid drugs over 5 years with positive TRAb. PBMC RNA was the source of the TCR library. Notes on the study in general: Authors noted too few samples as a limitation.

V was clipped by 5 bases and J by 3 bases, with 35 bases between them. Germline V gene data show CDR1 as MNHEY and CDR2 as SMNVEV (reference sequence). The CDR3 has 21 amino acids. The sequencing used peripheral blood mononuclear cells (PBMCs), collected when the disease was refractory, from a patient treated with antithyroid drugs. The source is a woman aged 40 to 50 with Graves disease. This rearrangement joins TRBV27 to TRBJ2-7; possible D gene TRBD2, 6 bases. The CDR3 here is CASSHVAIRRRERGMYYEQYF. The CDR3, as DNA: TGTGCCAGCAGTCACGTCGCCATACGGAGAAGAGAACGCGGGATGTACTACGAGCAGTACTTC.